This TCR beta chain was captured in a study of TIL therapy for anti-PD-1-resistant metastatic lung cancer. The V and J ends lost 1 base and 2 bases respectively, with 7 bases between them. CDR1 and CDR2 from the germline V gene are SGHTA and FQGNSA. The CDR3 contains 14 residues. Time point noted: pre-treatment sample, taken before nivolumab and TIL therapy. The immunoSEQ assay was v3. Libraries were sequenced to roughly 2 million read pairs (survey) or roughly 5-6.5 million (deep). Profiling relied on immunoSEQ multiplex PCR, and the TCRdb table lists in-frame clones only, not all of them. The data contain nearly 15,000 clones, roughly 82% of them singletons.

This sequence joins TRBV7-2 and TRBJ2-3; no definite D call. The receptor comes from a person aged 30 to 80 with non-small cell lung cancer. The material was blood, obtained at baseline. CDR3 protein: CASSLGPYTDTQYF. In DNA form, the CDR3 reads TGTGCCAGCAGCTTAGGACCTTACACAGATACGCAGTATTTT.